The following is a T cell receptor (beta chain) sequence with its context. The source of the sample is a study of blood T cell repertoires in COVID-19. Authors' methods: Amplification of reference gene primers was used by the study to estimate nucleated cell counts. Repertoires were generated with immunoSEQ multiplex PCR, while TCRdb's copy carries only in-frame clones and drops some. V, J and clone size reflect that table, while D and trimming were determined from the DNA. The sample has 330,000 or so clones, about 87% seen once. Germline CDR1 is LNHDA and CDR2 is SQIVND (reference sequence). The J segment lost 5 bases and the V segment lost 5 bases, leaving 10 bases of the junction unmatched. The length of the CDR3 is 16 residues. Researchers sorted participants into cohorts using their self-reported clinical history.

This TCR came from a man under 40 who had recovered from COVID-19. The rearrangement uses TRBV19 and TRBJ2-3, with 10 bases that match TRBD2. Input material: PBMCs or T cells enriched from blood (not recorded which). CDR3 residues: CASSSRSGGAEDTQYF. The CDR3 DNA reads as TGTGCCAGTAGTTCCCGGAGCGGGGGGGCTGAAGATACGCAGTATTTT.